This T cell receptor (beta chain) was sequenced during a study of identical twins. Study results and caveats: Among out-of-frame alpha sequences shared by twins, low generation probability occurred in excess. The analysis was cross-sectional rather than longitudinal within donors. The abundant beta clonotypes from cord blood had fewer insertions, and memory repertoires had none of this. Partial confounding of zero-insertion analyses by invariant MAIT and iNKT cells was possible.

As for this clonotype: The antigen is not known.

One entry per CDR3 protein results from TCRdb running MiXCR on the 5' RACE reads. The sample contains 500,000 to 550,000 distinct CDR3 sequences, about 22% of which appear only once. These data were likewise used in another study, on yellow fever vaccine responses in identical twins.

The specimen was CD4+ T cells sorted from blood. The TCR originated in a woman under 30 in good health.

In DNA form, the CDR3 reads TGTGCCAGCAGCGCTACGTCGGCCATTACGGGGTCCCCAGCCAGAGATACGCAGTATTTT. Translating it yields CASSATSAITGSPARDTQYF. V usage is TRBV11-2 and J usage is TRBJ2-3; D possibly corresponds to TRBD2 (5 bases). Trimming left V 5 bases short and J 5 bases short, with 32 bases between. Germline V gene data show CDR1 as SGHAT and CDR2 as FQNNGV. The CDR3 totals 20 residues.